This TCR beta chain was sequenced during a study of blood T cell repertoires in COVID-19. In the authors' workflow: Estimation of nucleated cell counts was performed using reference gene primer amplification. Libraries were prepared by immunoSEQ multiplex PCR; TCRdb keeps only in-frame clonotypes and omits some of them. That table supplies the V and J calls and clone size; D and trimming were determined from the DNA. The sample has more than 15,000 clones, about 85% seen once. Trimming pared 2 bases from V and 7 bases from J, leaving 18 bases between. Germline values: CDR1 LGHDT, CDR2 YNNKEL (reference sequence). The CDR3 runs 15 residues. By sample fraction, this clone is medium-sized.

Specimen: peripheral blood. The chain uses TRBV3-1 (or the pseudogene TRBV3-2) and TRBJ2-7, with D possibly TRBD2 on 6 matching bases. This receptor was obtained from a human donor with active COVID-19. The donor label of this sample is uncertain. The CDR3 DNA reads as TGTGCCAGCAGCCAATTCTTAGCCTCCCGGGGGGAGCAGTACTTC. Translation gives CASSQFLASRGEQYF.